This T cell receptor (beta chain) derives from a study of shared clonotypes between healthy human individuals (dated by TCRdb to 2018 to 2021). Background for the entire study: A couple of women and a few men aged 18 to 49 years were included in the cohort. For each donor, three plates each were used for CD4 naive and CD4 memory, two plates were used for CD8 naive, and one plate was used for CD8 memory. Leukapheresis yielded between about 0.8 and 8.9 billion PBMCs per donor. To estimate repertoire size and how much clonotype sharing occurs between individuals, the study deeply sequenced the blood TCR repertoires of roughly 5 healthy adults. Libraries were prepared and TCR repertoires were sequenced by different laboratories using diverse techniques, in order to increase sequencing depth and limit assay-specific biases.

The donors were healthy, HIV-negative adults with no recently reported acute infections or vaccinations. Every donor was a Caucasian adult living in Nashville, Tennessee, USA. CD4+ T cells were enriched by magnetic negative selection, after which naive cells were positively selected on CD45RA and the negative fraction was taken as the memory subset. After blood collection by leukapheresis, PBMCs were isolated using Ficoll-Histopaque density gradient centrifugation and then cryopreserved in the vapor phase of liquid nitrogen. Analytical flow cytometry was used to check the purity and quantity of each magnetically sorted T cell population. From each sorted fraction, genomic DNA was isolated and quantified by UV absorbance on a Nanodrop 2000c. From the germline V gene, CDR1 is MGHRA and CDR2 is YSYEKL. Trimming at the junction amounts to 0 bases on V and 4 bases on J, and the germline ends lie 12 bases apart. The CDR3 has 15 amino acids, counting the end cysteine and phenylalanine. The retained sequence is limited to the CDR3, 45 bases, with the frame set at the first base.

Points the paper makes about the study in general: Pairwise subsampling indicated that sequencing depth was expected to affect the degree of clonotype sharing among donors. When a handful of donors were compared, the shared fraction of clonotypes was about 5% for naive CD4, 3.5% to 4% for naive CD8, about 2.5% for memory CD4, and 0.35% to 0.4% for memory CD8. Sampling was restricted to blood, and TCR repertoires in tissues likely differ from the TCR repertoires found in blood. The genetic and exposure-history diversity represented was limited by the small number of donors. Estimated clonotype richness was generally larger for naive than for memory subsets. Even with the large sequencing depth, rarefaction of the sorted-subset datasets indicated that sequencing was incomplete. Clonotypes shared by all four sorted-subset donors showed higher generation probabilities than non-shared clonotypes.

Notes on this clone: The target of this receptor is not known. Base quality data are lacking; no much larger clone is found one base away.

TCR CDR3 regions were amplified from genomic DNA by multiplex PCR using the deep immunoSEQ assay. Extracted genomic DNA from each cell subset was spread evenly across all wells of several immunoSEQ 96-well plates, with each plate serving as a replicate. For sorted subsets, each replicate PCR was loaded with approximately 200 ng genomic DNA, equivalent to 25,000 to 35,000 T cell genomes. Purified libraries were measured with a Qubit 3.0 fluorometer, size-checked on a Bioanalyzer 2100, and measured again with the KAPA Library Quantification kit. A separate single-read 150-cycle Illumina NextSeq 550 flow cell was used to sequence each immunoSEQ 96-well plate. Per the original workflow: Because only junctional sequences without quality scores were contained in the immunoSEQ output, filtering matching that applied to full-length reads could not be performed. Sequences were annotated with PyIR, a Python wrapper for IgBLAST v1.9, and V/J genes and CDR3 were assigned using IMGT germline references. Reads with weak V/J assignments (E-value above 1e-6), missing CDR3, stop codons, out-of-frame junctions, or ambiguous translated residues were removed. V3J clonotypes were defined as sequences sharing the same inferred V gene, J gene, and CDR3 amino acid sequence. To compute the percentage overlap between repertoires, the number of shared unique clonotypes was divided by the size of the smaller repertoire. Three approaches were used to assess repertoire richness: RTK rarefaction, the Chao1 estimator, and Recon v2.1 estimates of unobserved clonotypes. For all TCRbeta clonotypes obtained by the gDNA method from a few donors, generation probabilities were computed with OLGA. This is the immuneACCESS table as TCRdb keeps it, with only in-frame sequences that have V and J called. A part of the clones is gone; compared with another copy, unresolved V genes explain less than half, and the rest is unexplained. V and J calls and clone size are as listed in that table; D and trimming were resolved from the DNA. The sample data list 2 million to 2.5 million clones, and nearly 97% of these were observed just once. Around 0.13% of the sample belongs to the ten largest clones.

The sequence was obtained from a man younger than 35 in good health. The V and J genes are TRBV4-1 and TRBJ1-2; D gene: possibly TRBD1, on 6 matching bases. The sample consisted of naive CD4+ T cells sorted from blood. The label giving this sample's cell subset or site can be read as: CD45RA+ positively selected. The CDR3 region: CASSQDHTGSYGYTF. The DNA is TGCGCCAGCAGCCAAGATCACACAGGGAGCTATGGCTACACCTTC.